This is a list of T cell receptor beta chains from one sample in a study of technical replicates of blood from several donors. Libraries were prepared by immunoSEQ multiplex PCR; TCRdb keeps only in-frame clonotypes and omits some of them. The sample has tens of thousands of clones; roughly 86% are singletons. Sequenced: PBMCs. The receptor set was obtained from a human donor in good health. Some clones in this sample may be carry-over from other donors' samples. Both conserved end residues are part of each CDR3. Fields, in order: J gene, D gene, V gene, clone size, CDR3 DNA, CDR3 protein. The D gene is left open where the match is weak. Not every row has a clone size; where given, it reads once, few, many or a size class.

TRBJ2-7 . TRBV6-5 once TGTGCCAGCAGTTACTCACGGCAGGGCTCCTACGAGCAGTACTTC CASSYSRQGSYEQYF
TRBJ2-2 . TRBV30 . TGTGCCTGGAGCGGACTGGGAGGCTGGGAGCTGTTTTTT CAWSGLGGWELFF
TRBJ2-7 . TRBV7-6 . TGTGCCAGCAGCCCGATGACGGGACTCAACACCTACGAGCAGTACTTC CASSPMTGLNTYEQYF
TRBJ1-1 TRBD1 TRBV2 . TGTGCCGGACAGGTTTGGACTGAAGCTTTCTTT CAGQVWTEAFF
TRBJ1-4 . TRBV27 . TGTGCCAGCAGTCAGGGCCTTGCAACTAATGAAAAACTGTTTTTT CASSQGLATNEKLFF
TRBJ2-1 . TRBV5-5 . TGTGCCAGCAGTCTCGAGGTGGCAGGGTCGTACAATGAGCAGTTCTTC CASSLEVAGSYNEQFF
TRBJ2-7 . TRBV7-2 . TGTGCCAGCAGCTCCGAGCCGGGACAAAGGACGCAGTACTTC CASSSEPGQRTQYF
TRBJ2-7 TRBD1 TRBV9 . TGTGCCAGCAGCTCCCGGGGGACAGGGGGATTCTACGAGCAGTACTTC CASSSRGTGGFYEQYF
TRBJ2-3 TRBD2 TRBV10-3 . TGTGCCATCAGTCCCAGGACTAGCGGAACCGGGACAGATACGCAGTATTTT CAISPRTSGTGTDTQYF
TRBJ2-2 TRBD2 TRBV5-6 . TGTGCCAGCAGCCCACTAGCGGAGAGGAACACCGGGGAGCTGTTTTTT CASSPLAERNTGELFF
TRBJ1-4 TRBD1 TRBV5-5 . TGTGCCAGCAGCTCGGGCAGGGGGAATGAAAAACTGTTTTTT CASSSGRGNEKLFF
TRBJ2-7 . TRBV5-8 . TGTGCCAGCAGCTTCTTCGGGGGGCTGTACGAGCAGTACTTC CASSFFGGLYEQYF
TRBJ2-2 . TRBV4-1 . TGCGCCAGCAGCCAAGAAGACAGAAACACCGGGGAGCTGTTTTTT CASSQEDRNTGELFF